The T cell receptor beta chain described here comes from a study of a mutant IDH1 vaccine in newly diagnosed glioma (dated by TCRdb to about 2021). Study-level background: Of the approximately 34 patients who were treated, 62.5% were male and approximately 38% were female, and the mean age was about 40 years. Peripheral blood was collected at six visits: V03 (baseline), V05, V07, V10, V12 and V13. For exploratory analyses, about two dozen treated patients had longitudinal TCRB deep sequencing done wherever samples were available. Prior to enrollment, patients had been given standard therapy consisting of radiotherapy alone, temozolomide alone, or radiochemotherapy with temozolomide, with the combination given to most patients. Study-level results and caveats: Immune responses induced by the vaccine were seen in 90% to 95% of patients across multiple MHC alleles. The authors noted that analyses of patient blood samples could not be reproduced because of sample limitations. Availability determined which PBMC samples were chosen for TCRB deep sequencing. No apparent relationship was observed between pseudoprogression and alterations in the top peripheral T cell clonotypes detected by TCRB sequencing.

The library was made by the immunoSEQ multiplex PCR assay. Rearranged TCR beta chain sequences were amplified with the hsTCRB Kit following the manufacturer's protocol. TCRB libraries were sequenced on an Illumina MiSeq. As for the authors' bioinformatics: Demultiplexing, trimming and gene mapping were performed with the kit vendor's proprietary platform. The table was pulled from immuneACCESS by TCRdb, which kept in-frame rearrangements only. Such tables lose some clones; where checked, under half of the loss comes from unresolved V genes, and the rest has no known cause. V and J calls and clone size are those listed in that table; D and trimming were worked out from the DNA. This sample has about 35,000 clones in its table, and around 85% of those were observed once. Around 5% of the sample belongs to the ten largest clones. Concerning this clone itself: The clone's antigen remains unknown. Per-base qualities were not stored, and no clone one base away is much larger.

In the paper's terms, the time point label means: baseline, week 1 (first vaccination visit). This sample's treatment or condition label indicates: pre-vaccination baseline after standard-of-care therapy. Newly diagnosed WHO grade 3 or 4 IDH1-mutant astrocytomas showing loss of nuclear ATRX were present in the donors. The samples were drawn from NOA16, a multicentre, single-arm, open-label phase I trial in Germany that tested a mutant IDH1 peptide vaccine in humans for the first time. Blood drawn at visit V03 was used as the baseline sample for immunogenicity testing. Genomic DNA for TCRB sequencing was isolated from EDTA blood with the DNeasy Blood and Tissue Kit. From the cysteine through the phenylalanine, the CDR3 covers 14 amino acids. This entry keeps only the CDR3 DNA: 42 bases, framed from base 1. The V and J ends are trimmed by 8 bases and 3 bases, leaving 16 bases between them. For CDR1 and CDR2, the germline V gene lists MNHNS and SASEGT.

The sequencing here drew on PBMCs, taken from a glioma patient treated with radiotherapy, temozolomide or both. The chain links TRBV6-1 with TRBJ1-1; TRBD1 could be the D gene, as 6 bases match. This TCR came from a woman between 40 and 55 years old with glioma. DNA sequence: TGTGCCAGCTCCCCCCTGGGGGCGGACACTGAAGCTTTCTTT. The translation is CASSPLGADTEAFF.